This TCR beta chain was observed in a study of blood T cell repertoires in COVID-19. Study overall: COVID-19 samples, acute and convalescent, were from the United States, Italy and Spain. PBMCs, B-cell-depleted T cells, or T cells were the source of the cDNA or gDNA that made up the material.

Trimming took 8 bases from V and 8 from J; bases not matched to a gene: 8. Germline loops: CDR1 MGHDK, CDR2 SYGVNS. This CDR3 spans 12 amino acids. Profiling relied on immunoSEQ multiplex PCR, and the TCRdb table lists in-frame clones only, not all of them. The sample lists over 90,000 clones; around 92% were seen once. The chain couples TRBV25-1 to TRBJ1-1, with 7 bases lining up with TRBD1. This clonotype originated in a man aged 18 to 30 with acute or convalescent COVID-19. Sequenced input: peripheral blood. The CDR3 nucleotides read TGTGCCAGCCAAACGACAGGGCCAGAAGCTTTCTTT. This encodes CASQTTGPEAFF.